This is a list of T cell receptor beta chains from one sample in a study of cytomegalovirus exposure and HLA in healthy donors. Assay: immunoSEQ multiplex PCR; the TCRdb copy retains only in-frame clones and omits some. This sample has 85,000 to 100,000 clones, with roughly 86% found just once. Sequenced: PBMCs. These receptors came from a man between 25 and 39 years old in good health and CMV-seropositive. The CDR3 runs from the conserved cysteine through the conserved F or W. The D gene is left open where the match is weak. Expanded clones get a size class; other rows say once, few or many, or leave the size out.

clone size | D gene | J gene | V gene | CDR3 DNA | CDR3 protein
. | TRBD2 | TRBJ2-7 | TRBV4-2 | TGTGCCAGCAGCCGCCCGGGAGGCCCGTCCTACGAGCAGTACTTC | CASSRPGGPSYEQYF
. | TRBD1 | TRBJ1-4 | TRBV7-9 | TGTGCCAGCAACCAACTCTCACAGGGGGCGCGAGAAAAACTGTTTTTT | CASNQLSQGAREKLFF
once | TRBD1 | TRBJ2-4 | TRBV7-6 | TGTGCCAGCAGCTTAGTACCGGGACAGGGAAACATTCAGTACTTC | CASSLVPGQGNIQYF
. | TRBD2 | TRBJ2-2 | TRBV9 | TGTGCCAGCAGCCCCAGAGGATCAGTCGGACTAGCGGGAGGGCTAAACACCGGGGAGCTGTTTTTT | CASSPRGSVGLAGGLNTGELFF
once | . | TRBJ1-5 | TRBV5-6 | TGTGCCAGCAGCTTGATTAACACAGATACGCAGCATTTT | CASSLINTDTQHF
. | TRBD1 | TRBJ1-5 | TRBV25-1 | TGTGCCAGCAGTGATCCCGATTTTGGGACAGAACCCCATCAGCCCCAGCATTTT | CASSDPDFGTEPHQPQHF
. | TRBD1 | TRBJ1-1 | TRBV4-1 | TGCGCCAGCAGCCAAGGGCCCCACCTGATAGGGACAGGGGGCGCCGAGGCTGAAGCTTTCTTT | CASSQGPHLIGTGGAEAEAFF
. | . | TRBJ2-5 | TRBV28 | TGTGCCAGCGCCGGACCTCGGGGAAAAGAGACCCAGTACTTC | CASAGPRGKETQYF
. | TRBD1 | TRBJ1-2 | TRBV7-9 | TGTGCCAGCAGCTTTACAGGGGGTTATGGCTACACCTTC | CASSFTGGYGYTF
once | . | TRBJ2-2 | TRBV7-9 | TGTGCCAGCAGCTCCTACAGGGAAGGGTGGGCCGGGGAGCTGTTTTTT | CASSSYREGWAGELFF
. | . | TRBJ2-3 | TRBV9 | TGTGCCAGCAGCATCCGGGATACAGATACGCAGTATTTT | CASSIRDTDTQYF
few | . | TRBJ1-4 | TRBV6-6 | TGTGCCAGCAGTGATCCGGGGAGGCTGCGTGAAAAACTGTTTTTT | CASSDPGRLREKLFF
. | . | TRBJ1-1 | TRBV30 | TGTGCCTGGAGTGTAACAGGGATATACACTGAAGCTTTCTTT | CAWSVTGIYTEAFF
. | . | TRBJ1-1 | TRBV19 | TGTGCCAGTAGCCCTACAGTGAACACTGAAGCTTTCTTT | CASSPTVNTEAFF
. | TRBD1 | TRBJ2-5 | TRBV18 | TGTGCCAGCTCACCGCCAACAGGGGGCAGGGAGACCCAGTACTTC | CASSPPTGGRETQYF
. | TRBD2 | TRBJ2-3 | TRBV4-1 | TGCGCCAGCAGCCAAGATGGGGCGGGAGGGGGGGCAGATACGCAGTATTTT | CASSQDGAGGGADTQYF
. | . | TRBJ2-7 | TRBV7-9 | TGTGCCAGCAGTCCAAGCGGGTTGGGAGGTTACGAGCAGTACTTC | CASSPSGLGGYEQYF